One and the same sample provided the 2 T cell receptor beta chains below, sequenced in a study of T cell responses to AZD1222 COVID-19 vaccine. The assay was immunoSEQ multiplex PCR, and TCRdb's table has in-frame clones only and misses some. The table records some 91,000 clones, around 90% of them present only once. Specimen: peripheral blood, collected on day 0 of AZD1222 vaccination. The receptors originated from an adult in good health.

The V gene is TRBV19, the J gene TRBJ1-5, with D unclear. The CDR3 sequence is 13 residues long. Germline V gene sequence: CDR1 LNHDA, CDR2 SQIVND (reference sequence). V was trimmed by 6 bases and J by 6 bases, leaving 12 bases between them. The CDR3 sequence: CASRTRGFQPQHF. In nucleotides, the CDR3 is TGTGCCAGTAGGACCCGGGGATTTCAGCCCCAGCATTTT.

The chain uses TRBV7-6 and TRBJ2-7; 13 nucleotides line up with TRBD2. The CDR3 is made up of 18 amino acids. Germline V gives CDR1 SGHVS, CDR2 FNYEAQ. V lost 0 bases and J lost 2; bases outside the gene matches: 7. In nucleotides, the CDR3 is TGTGCCAGCAGCTTAGCGATAGCGGGACTAGCGGGGACCTACGAGCAGTACTTC. As protein: CASSLAIAGLAGTYEQYF.